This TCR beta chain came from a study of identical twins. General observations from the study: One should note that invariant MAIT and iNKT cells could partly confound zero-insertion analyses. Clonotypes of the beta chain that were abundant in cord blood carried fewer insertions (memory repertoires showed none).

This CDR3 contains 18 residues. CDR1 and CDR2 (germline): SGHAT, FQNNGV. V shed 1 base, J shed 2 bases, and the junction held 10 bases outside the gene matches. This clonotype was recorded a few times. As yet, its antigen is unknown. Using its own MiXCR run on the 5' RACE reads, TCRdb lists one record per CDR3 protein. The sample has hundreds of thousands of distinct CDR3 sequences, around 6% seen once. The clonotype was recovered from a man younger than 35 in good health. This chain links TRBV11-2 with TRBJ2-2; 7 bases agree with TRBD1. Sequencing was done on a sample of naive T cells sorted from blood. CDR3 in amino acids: CASSLGPSRGRNTGELFF. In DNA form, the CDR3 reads TGTGCCAGCAGCTTAGGACCTTCGAGGGGGCGTAACACCGGGGAGCTGTTTTTT.